What follows are 22 T cell receptor beta chains derived from one specimen sequenced in a study of T-cell reconstitution after alpha-beta-depleted transplantation in children. A TCRbeta library incorporating unique molecular identifiers was prepared. TCRdb re-derived calls from the PCR reads in MiXCR, one entry per CDR3 protein. Here the sample spans about a million distinct CDR3 sequences, roughly 29% being singletons. The specimen was PBMCs, mostly from graft donor cells, collected 360 days after TCRalphabeta/CD19-depleted stem cell transplant. The source of these receptors is a boy younger than two who had a stem cell transplant for SCID, so the T cells may come from the graft donor.

This clonotype was seen more than once but under ten times. The chain employs TRBV20-1 and TRBJ2-7; a possible D gene is TRBD1 (6 bases). Between the trimmed V and J ends, which lost 0 bases and 8 bases, there was a span of 20 bases. This CDR3 has 15 residues. Germline CDR1 and CDR2: DFQATT and SNEGSKA (reference sequence). DNA of the CDR3: TGCAGTGCTAGAGATGGGACAAACCAACCTCCCCAGCAGTACTTC. This sequence encodes CSARDGTNQPPQQYF.

The V call is TRBV6-1, the J call TRBJ2-3; 7 bases map to TRBD2. CDR3 length: 17 amino acids. With V trimmed by 7 bases and J by 0 bases, 13 bases remained unmatched. Germline V gene sequence: CDR1 MNHNS, CDR2 SASEGT. CDR3 bases: TGTGCCAGCAACCACCGAGGGAGGGGCTTCAGCACAGATACGCAGTATTTT. Protein: CASNHRGRGFSTDTQYF.

In this sample, this clonotype turned up a few times. The chain has TRBV28 and TRBJ2-3; maybe TRBD2 (5 bases). V was pared by 4 bases and J by 2 bases, with 13 bases between. The CDR3 has 15 residues. The germline V gene encodes CDR1 MDHEN and CDR2 SYDVKM. This CDR3 reads CASSSGGSSTDTQYF. The CDR3 DNA sequence: TGTGCCAGCAGTTCTGGAGGCAGTTCCACAGATACGCAGTATTTT. The whole variable domain, remainder taken from reference TRBV28 and TRBJ2-3, is DVKVTQSSRYLVKRTGEKVFLECVQDMDHENMFWYRQDPGLGLRLIYFSYDVKMKEKGDIPEGYSVSREKKERFSLILESASTNQTSMYLCASSSGGSSTDTQYFGPGTRLTVL.

J is TRBJ2-7 and V is TRBV7-8; D may be TRBD1 (6 bases). The germline V gene has CDR1 SGHVS and CDR2 FQNEAQ. The CDR3 is 16 residues long. The ends were cut back, 4 bases at V and 1 base at J, with 17 bases in the middle. Here the CDR3 DNA reads TGTGCCAGCAGCTCAAGAATACAGGGACCTTCCTACGAGCAGTACTTC. Protein product: CASSSRIQGPSYEQYF.

The gene calls are TRBV20-1 and TRBJ2-4; D possibly uses TRBD1 or TRBD2 (5 bases each). The CDR3 has 13 residues. CDR1 is DFQATT and CDR2 is SNEGSKA in the germline V gene (reference sequence). Trimming removed 5 bases from V and 8 bases from J, with 16 bases in between. DNA for the CDR3: TGCAGTGCTGGGGGTCAACCTGGACACATTCAGTACTTC. Protein: CSAGGQPGHIQYF.

The J gene is TRBJ2-2, the V gene TRBV12-3 or TRBV12-4, with TRBD2 matching over 8 bases. The CDR3 extends over 16 amino acids. V shed 5 bases, J shed 3 bases, and the junction held 8 bases outside the gene matches. CDR3 protein: CASSLRPGGDTGELFF. Here the CDR3 DNA reads TGTGCCAGCAGTCTCCGACCGGGAGGGGACACCGGGGAGCTGTTTTTT.

This clonotype came up a few times. V usage is TRBV20-1 and J usage is TRBJ2-3; 14 nucleotides align to TRBD2. V lost 5 bases and J lost 2; bases outside the gene matches: 9. The CDR3 has 17 residues. Germline CDR1 DFQATT, CDR2 SNEGSKA (reference sequence). CDR3 sequence (DNA): TGCAGTGCTGCAGCCGGGACTAGCGGGGGAATCACAGATACGCAGTATTTT. This sequence encodes CSAAAGTSGGITDTQYF.

The chain has TRBV12-3 or TRBV12-4 and TRBJ2-5, with unresolved D. Trimming removed 3 bases at V and 1 base at J, with 21 bases between. This CDR3 has 18 amino acids. CDR3 coding DNA: TGTGCCAGCAGTTTCATGTTTGGGCTTCCCCACGGCCAAGAGACCCAGTACTTC. This encodes CASSFMFGLPHGQETQYF.

The sample holds a few counts of this clonotype. The chain carries TRBV18 and TRBJ2-3; D is ambiguous. V shed 6 bases and J shed 2 bases, with 15 bases lying between them. The germline CDR1 and CDR2 sequences are KGHSH and LQKENI. CDR3 size: 15 residues. CDR3 loop: CASSRIHSDTDTQYF. CDR3 nucleotides: TGTGCCAGCTCTCGCATTCACTCGGACACAGATACGCAGTATTTT.

CDR3 nucleotide sequence: TGTGCCATCAATCGGGCGGGTGGGAATACGCAGTATTTT. Its protein product is CAINRAGGNTQYF. The genes are TRBV10-3 and TRBJ2-3; a weak D match, TRBD2 (5 bases). In germline, CDR1 is ENHRY, CDR2 SYGVKD. This CDR3 contains 13 residues. The V end was cut by 7 bases, the J end by 7 bases, with 15 bases between.

The J gene is TRBJ2-2, the V gene TRBV28; a possible D gene is TRBD1 (6 bases). The germline CDR1 and CDR2 sequences are MDHEN and SYDVKM. The length of the CDR3 is 13 residues. Trimming stripped 0 bases from V and 13 bases from J, with 12 bases between. The CDR3 loop is CASSLWPGEGLFF. CDR3 coding DNA: TGTGCCAGCAGTTTATGGCCAGGGGAAGGGCTGTTTTTT.

CDR3 in amino acids: CASSFVQTANTEAFF. CDR3 DNA: TGTGCCAGCAGCTTTGTCCAGACGGCGAACACTGAAGCTTTCTTT. This chain connects TRBV7-9 to TRBJ1-1; D is uncertain. The CDR3 has 15 residues. Germline V gene lookup returns CDR1 SEHNR and CDR2 FQNEAQ (reference sequence). With 3 bases removed from V and 1 base from J, the gap between germline ends came to 12 bases.

This clonotype appeared a few times. The chain recombines TRBV18 with TRBJ2-1, with 7 bases that match TRBD1. The CDR3 runs to 14 residues. V lost 5 bases and J lost 5; bases outside the gene matches: 6. The germline gives CDR1 KGHSH, CDR2 LQKENI. The CDR3 sequence is CASSFTDRNNEQFF. CDR3 sequence (DNA): TGTGCCAGCTCATTTACGGACAGGAACAATGAGCAGTTCTTC. The entire variable domain, with the rest obtained from reference TRBV18 and TRBJ2-1, is as follows: NAGVMQNPRHLVRRRGQEARLRCSPMKGHSHVYWYRQLPEEGLKFMVYLQKENIIDESGMPKERFSAEFPKEGPSILRIQQVVRGDSAAYFCASSFTDRNNEQFFGPGTRLTVL.

This sequence joins TRBV12-3 or TRBV12-4 and TRBJ2-6; 9 bases align to TRBD1. There are 18 residues in the CDR3. V dropped 2 bases and J dropped 2; count of bases not matched to a gene: 7. CDR3 coding DNA: TGTGCCAGCAGTTTATTGGGACAGGGTCCGCCTGGGGCCAACGTCCTGACTTTC. Translation: CASSLLGQGPPGANVLTF.

The chain joins TRBV28 to TRBJ2-5; D could derive from TRBD1 or TRBD2 (5 bases each). This CDR3 region has 13 residues. The ends were cut back, 6 bases at V and 5 bases at J, with 13 bases in the middle. The V gene's germline CDR1 is MDHEN and CDR2 SYDVKM. This chain's CDR3 is CASRESREETQYF. The CDR3 nucleotides read TGTGCCAGCAGAGAGAGCAGGGAGGAGACCCAGTACTTC.

In this sample, this clonotype turned up a few times. The chain is built from TRBV15 and TRBJ1-1; D is unclear. CDR1 LNHNV and CDR2 YYDKDF come from the germline V gene (reference sequence). V dropped 0 bases and J dropped 3 bases, with 11 bases sitting between them. The CDR3 is 15 residues long. The CDR3: CATSRDPQVHTEAFF. The CDR3 DNA sequence: TGTGCCACCAGCAGAGATCCCCAGGTTCACACTGAAGCTTTCTTT.

The chain links TRBV11-2 to TRBJ2-5; D might be TRBD1 (5 bases). Trimming stripped 8 bases from V and 4 bases from J, with 14 bases between. This CDR3 has 13 amino acids. Germline V lookup: CDR1 SGHAT, CDR2 FQNNGV. This CDR3 is CASAPRRVETQYF. CDR3 DNA sequence: TGTGCCAGCGCCCCCCGCAGGGTAGAGACCCAGTACTTC. The full variable domain, its missing parts supplied by reference TRBV11-2 and TRBJ2-5, is EAGVAQSPRYKIIEKRQSVAFWCNPISGHATLYWYQQILGQGPKLLIQFQNNGVVDDSQLPKDRFSAERLKGVDSTLKIQPAKLEDSAVYLCASAPRRVETQYFGPGTRLLVL.

The gene calls are TRBV5-5 and TRBJ2-3, with TRBD1 identical over 7 bases. CDR3 size: 17 residues. J was trimmed by 0 bases and V by 1 base; bases with no gene match: 8. The germline V gene encodes CDR1 SGHKS and CDR2 YYEKEE (reference sequence). CDR3 protein: CASSLWLTGISTDTQYF. CDR3 nucleotides: TGTGCCAGCAGCTTGTGGTTGACAGGGATCAGCACAGATACGCAGTATTTT.

The gene calls are TRBV7-2 and TRBJ2-7, with D uncertain. Germline CDR1 is SGHTA and CDR2 is FQGNSA. The CDR3 consists of 16 residues. Between the trimmed V and J ends, which lost 0 bases and 4 bases, there was a span of 16 bases. CDR3 in DNA: TGTGCCAGCAGCTTAGCCCCGGAGCCGCCGACTTACGAGCAGTACTTC. This sequence encodes CASSLAPEPPTYEQYF.

The genes are TRBV12-3 or TRBV12-4 and TRBJ2-7; no definite D call. V dropped 3 bases and J dropped 1 base, with 13 bases sitting between them. The CDR3 runs to 15 residues. CDR3 residues: CASSLMGIGSYEQYF. The CDR3 DNA reads TGTGCCAGCAGTTTGATGGGCATTGGGTCCTACGAGCAGTACTTC.

This clonotype has just a few counts. The V call is TRBV3-1, the J call TRBJ2-1; TRBD2 agrees at 10 bases. The CDR3 contains 15 residues. Unmatched junction bases numbered 9, after V lost 0 bases and J lost 13 bases. Germline V lookup: CDR1 LGHDT, CDR2 YNNKEL (reference sequence). The DNA of the CDR3 is TGTGCCAGCAGCCAAGACATCAAGCGGGGGGGCTCCCAGTTCTTC. Its translation: CASSQDIKRGGSQFF.

This rearrangement joins TRBV12-3 or TRBV12-4 to TRBJ2-7, with D possibly being TRBD1 (6 bases). Between the trimmed V and J ends, which lost 6 bases and 4 bases, there was a span of 19 bases. The CDR3 length is 15 residues. CDR3 protein: CASRPGTGTPYEQYF. The CDR3 DNA sequence: TGTGCCAGCAGACCCGGGACCGGGACACCGTACGAGCAGTACTTC.